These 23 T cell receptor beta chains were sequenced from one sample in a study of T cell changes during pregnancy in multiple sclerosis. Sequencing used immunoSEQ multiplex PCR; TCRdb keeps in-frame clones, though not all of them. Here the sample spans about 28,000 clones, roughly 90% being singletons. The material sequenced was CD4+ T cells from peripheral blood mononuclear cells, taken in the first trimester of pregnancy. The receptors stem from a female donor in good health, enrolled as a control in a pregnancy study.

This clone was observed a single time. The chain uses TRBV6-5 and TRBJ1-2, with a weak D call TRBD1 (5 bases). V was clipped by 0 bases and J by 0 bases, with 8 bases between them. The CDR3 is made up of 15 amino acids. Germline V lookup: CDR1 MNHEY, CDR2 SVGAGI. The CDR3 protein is CASSYSGLANYGYTF. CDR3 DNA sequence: TGTGCCAGCAGTTACTCGGGGCTTGCTAACTATGGCTACACCTTC.

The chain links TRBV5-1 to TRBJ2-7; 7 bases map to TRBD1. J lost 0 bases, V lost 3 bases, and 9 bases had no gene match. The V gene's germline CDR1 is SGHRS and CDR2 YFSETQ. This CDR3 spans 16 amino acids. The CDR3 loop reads CASSSAYRDSSYEQYF. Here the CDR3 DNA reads TGCGCCAGCAGCTCAGCATACCGGGACAGCTCCTACGAGCAGTACTTC. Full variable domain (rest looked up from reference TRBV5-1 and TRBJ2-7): KAGVTQTPRYLIKTRGQQVTLSCSPISGHRSVSWYQQTPGQGLQFLFEYFSETQRNKGNFPGRFSGRQFSNSRSEMNVSTLELGDSALYLCASSSAYRDSSYEQYFGPGTRLTVT.

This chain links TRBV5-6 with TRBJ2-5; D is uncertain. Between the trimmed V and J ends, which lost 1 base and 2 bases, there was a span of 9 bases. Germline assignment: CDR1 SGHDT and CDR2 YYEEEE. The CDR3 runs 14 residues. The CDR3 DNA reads TGTGCCAGCAGCTTGTCGGTTTTGCAAGAGACCCAGTACTTC. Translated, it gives CASSLSVLQETQYF.

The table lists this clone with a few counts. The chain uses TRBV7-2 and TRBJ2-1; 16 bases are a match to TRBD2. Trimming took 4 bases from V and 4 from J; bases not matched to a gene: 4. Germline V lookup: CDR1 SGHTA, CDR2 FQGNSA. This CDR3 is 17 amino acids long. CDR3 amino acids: CASSWGLAGGRYNEQFF. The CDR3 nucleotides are TGTGCCAGCAGCTGGGGACTAGCGGGAGGGAGATACAATGAGCAGTTCTTC.

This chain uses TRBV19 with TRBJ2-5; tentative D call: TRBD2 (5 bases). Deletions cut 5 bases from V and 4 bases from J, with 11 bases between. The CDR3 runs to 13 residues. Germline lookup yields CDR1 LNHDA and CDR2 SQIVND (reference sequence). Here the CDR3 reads CASSSTIGETQYF. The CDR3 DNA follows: TGTGCCAGTAGTTCGACTATAGGAGAGACCCAGTACTTC.

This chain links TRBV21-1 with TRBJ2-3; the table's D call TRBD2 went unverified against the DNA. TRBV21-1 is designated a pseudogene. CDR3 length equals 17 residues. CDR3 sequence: CASSGTSWVAGPDTQYF. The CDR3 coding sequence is TGTGCCAGCAGCGGGACTAGCTGGGTGGCGGGTCCAGATACGCAGTATTTT.

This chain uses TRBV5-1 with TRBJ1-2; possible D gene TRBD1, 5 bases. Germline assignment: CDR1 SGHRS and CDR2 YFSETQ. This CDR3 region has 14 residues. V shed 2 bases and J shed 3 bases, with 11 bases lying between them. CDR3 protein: CASSLLTADYGYTF. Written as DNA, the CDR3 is TGCGCCAGCAGCTTACTGACAGCCGACTATGGCTACACCTTC.

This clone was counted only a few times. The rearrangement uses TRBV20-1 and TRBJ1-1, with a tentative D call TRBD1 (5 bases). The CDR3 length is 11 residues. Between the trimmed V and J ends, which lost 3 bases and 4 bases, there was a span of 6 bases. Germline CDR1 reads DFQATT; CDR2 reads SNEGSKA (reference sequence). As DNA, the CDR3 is TGCAGTGCTAGGGGGCTCACTGAAGCTTTCTTT. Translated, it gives CSARGLTEAFF.

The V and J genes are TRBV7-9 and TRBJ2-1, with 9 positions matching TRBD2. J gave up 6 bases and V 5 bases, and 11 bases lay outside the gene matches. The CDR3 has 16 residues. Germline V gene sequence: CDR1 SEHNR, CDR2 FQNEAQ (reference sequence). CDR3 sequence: CASSRPTSGSVNEQFF. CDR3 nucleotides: TGTGCCAGCAGCCGTCCCACTAGCGGGTCGGTCAATGAGCAGTTCTTC. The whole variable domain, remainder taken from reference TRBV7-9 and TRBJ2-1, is DTGVSQNPRHKITKRGQNVTFRCDPISEHNRLYWYRQTLGQGPEFLTYFQNEAQLEKSRLLSDRFSAERPKGSFSTLEIQRTEQGDSAMYLCASSRPTSGSVNEQFFGPGTRLTVL.

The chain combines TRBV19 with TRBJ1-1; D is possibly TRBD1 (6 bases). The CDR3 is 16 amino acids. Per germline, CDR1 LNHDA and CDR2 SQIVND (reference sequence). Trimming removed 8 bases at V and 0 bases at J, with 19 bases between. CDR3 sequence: CASLRIQGRMNTEAFF. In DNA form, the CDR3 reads TGTGCCAGTTTAAGGATTCAGGGGCGGATGAACACTGAAGCTTTCTTT.

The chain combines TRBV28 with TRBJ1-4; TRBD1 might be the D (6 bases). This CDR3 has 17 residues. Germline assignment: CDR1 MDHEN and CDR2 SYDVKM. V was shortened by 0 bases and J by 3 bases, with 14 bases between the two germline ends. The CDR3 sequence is CASSLWGRPGANEKLFF. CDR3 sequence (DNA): TGTGCCAGCAGTTTATGGGGTCGACCAGGGGCTAATGAAAAACTGTTTTTT.

CDR3 sequence reads: CASSDLLASEQFF. CDR3 DNA: TGTGCCAGCAGTGACCTCTTAGCAAGTGAGCAGTTCTTC. This chain links TRBV6-4 with TRBJ2-1; D call uncertain. Germline V CDR1 and CDR2: MRHNA, SNTAGT. This CDR3 comprises 13 residues. V lost 2 bases and J 9 bases, leaving 11 bases between the germline ends.

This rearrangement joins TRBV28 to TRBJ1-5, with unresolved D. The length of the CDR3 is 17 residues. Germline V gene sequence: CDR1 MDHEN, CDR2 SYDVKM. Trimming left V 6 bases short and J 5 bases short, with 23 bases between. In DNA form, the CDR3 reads TGTGCCAGCAGACGCCCGGCCCCGCAGGCTTCCCATCAGCCCCAGCATTTT. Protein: CASRRPAPQASHQPQHF.

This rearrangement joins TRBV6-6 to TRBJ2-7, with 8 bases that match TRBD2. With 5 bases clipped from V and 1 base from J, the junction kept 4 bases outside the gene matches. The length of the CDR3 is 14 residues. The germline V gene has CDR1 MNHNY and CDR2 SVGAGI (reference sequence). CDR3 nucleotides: TGTGCCAGCAGTCCTCGGGGGGGGTCCTACGAGCAGTACTTC. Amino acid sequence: CASSPRGGSYEQYF.

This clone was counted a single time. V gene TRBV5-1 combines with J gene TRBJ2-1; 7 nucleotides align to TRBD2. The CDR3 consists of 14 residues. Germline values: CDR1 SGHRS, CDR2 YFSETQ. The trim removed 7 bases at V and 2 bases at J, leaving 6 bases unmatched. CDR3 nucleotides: TGCGCCAGCCTGAACGGACTAGCCTACAATGAGCAGTTCTTC. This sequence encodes CASLNGLAYNEQFF.

CDR3 region: CASSLDRGGETQYF. CDR3 nucleotide sequence: TGCGCCAGCAGCTTAGACAGGGGAGGCGAGACCCAGTACTTC. This chain joins TRBV5-1 and TRBJ2-5; 8 bases agree with TRBD1. Per the germline V gene, CDR1 is SGHRS and CDR2 is YFSETQ. Germline trimming cut 2 bases from V and 5 bases from J; bases unmatched to any gene: 5. This CDR3 spans 14 amino acids.

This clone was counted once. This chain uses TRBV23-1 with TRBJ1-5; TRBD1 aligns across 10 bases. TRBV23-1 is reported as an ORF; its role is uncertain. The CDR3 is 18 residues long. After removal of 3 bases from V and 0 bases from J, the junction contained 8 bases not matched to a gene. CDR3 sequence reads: CASSQAGTGALSNQPQHF. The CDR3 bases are TGCGCCAGCAGTCAGGCCGGGACAGGGGCCCTTAGCAATCAGCCCCAGCATTTT.

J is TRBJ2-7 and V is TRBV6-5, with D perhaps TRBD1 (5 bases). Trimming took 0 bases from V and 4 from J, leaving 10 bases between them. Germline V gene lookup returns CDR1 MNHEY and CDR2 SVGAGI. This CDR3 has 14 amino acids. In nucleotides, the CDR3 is TGTGCCAGCAGTTACTCTACAGGCACGTACGAGCAGTACTTC. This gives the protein CASSYSTGTYEQYF.

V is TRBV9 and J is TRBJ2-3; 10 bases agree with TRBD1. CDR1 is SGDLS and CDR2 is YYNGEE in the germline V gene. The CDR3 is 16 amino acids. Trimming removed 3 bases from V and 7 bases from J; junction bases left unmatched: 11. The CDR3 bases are TGTGCCAGCAGCGCACAGCCCGGGACAGGGGCAAATACGCAGTATTTT. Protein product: CASSAQPGTGANTQYF.

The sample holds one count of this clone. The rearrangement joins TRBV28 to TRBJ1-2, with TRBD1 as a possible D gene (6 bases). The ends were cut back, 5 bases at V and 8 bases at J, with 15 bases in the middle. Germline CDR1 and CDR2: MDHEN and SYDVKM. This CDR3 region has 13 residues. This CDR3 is CASSLSGGRGYTF. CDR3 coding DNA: TGTGCCAGCAGTCTCTCGGGGGGCAGAGGCTACACCTTC.

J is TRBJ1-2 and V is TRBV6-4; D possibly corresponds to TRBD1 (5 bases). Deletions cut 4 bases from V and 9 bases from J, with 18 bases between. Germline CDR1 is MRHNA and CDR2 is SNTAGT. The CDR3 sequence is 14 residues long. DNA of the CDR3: TGTGCCAGCAGTGCCAGGGCGCAGAGCCCTCGCTACACCTTC. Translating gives CASSARAQSPRYTF.

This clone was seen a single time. The CDR3 is CASSQGQGSYNEQFF. The CDR3 DNA is TGTGCCAGCAGCCAGGGACAGGGCTCCTACAATGAGCAGTTCTTC. The rearrangement uses TRBV6-6 and TRBJ2-1; the match to TRBD1 covers 9 bases. After removal of 6 bases from V and 0 bases from J, the junction contained 3 bases not matched to a gene. This CDR3 contains 15 residues. Germline loops: CDR1 MNHNY, CDR2 SVGAGI (reference sequence).

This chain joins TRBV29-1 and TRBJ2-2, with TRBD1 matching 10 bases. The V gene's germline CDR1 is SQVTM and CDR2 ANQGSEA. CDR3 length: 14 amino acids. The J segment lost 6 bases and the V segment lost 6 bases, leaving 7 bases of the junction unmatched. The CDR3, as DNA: TGCAGCGTCCCCCGGGACAGGGGACCCGGGGAGCTGTTTTTT. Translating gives CSVPRDRGPGELFF.